Included here is one T cell receptor (beta chain) sequence, with context. Its specificity is unknown. Several immunoSEQ 96-well plates shared each subset's DNA, each plate a replicate. Clones were read by immunoSEQ multiplex PCR, and TCRdb kept only the in-frame ones, dropping some. Seen here are 2 million to 2.5 million clones, approximately 95% observed once, and the top ten hold approximately 0.13%. This entry is derived from a study of shared clonotypes between healthy human individuals. CDR1 and CDR2 (germline): MDHEN, SYDVKM. The CDR3 is made up of 12 amino acids. The V end lost 3 bases, the J end lost 8 bases, and 5 bases lay between the germline ends. Study-wide points: In several donors, about 5% of naive CD4 clonotypes appeared in common. Estimated clonotype richness was generally higher in naive than memory subsets.

Researchers partitioned CD4+ cells into CD45RA+ naive and CD45RA-negative memory subsets. The clonotype comes from a man aged 18 to 30 in good health. Sequencing input: naive CD4+ T cells sorted from blood. Subset defined: CD45RA+ positively selected. The genes are TRBV28 and TRBJ1-6; D is unresolved. The chain's CDR3 is CASSLTYSPLHF. CDR3 nucleotide sequence: TGTGCCAGCAGTTTGACGTATTCACCCCTCCACTTT.